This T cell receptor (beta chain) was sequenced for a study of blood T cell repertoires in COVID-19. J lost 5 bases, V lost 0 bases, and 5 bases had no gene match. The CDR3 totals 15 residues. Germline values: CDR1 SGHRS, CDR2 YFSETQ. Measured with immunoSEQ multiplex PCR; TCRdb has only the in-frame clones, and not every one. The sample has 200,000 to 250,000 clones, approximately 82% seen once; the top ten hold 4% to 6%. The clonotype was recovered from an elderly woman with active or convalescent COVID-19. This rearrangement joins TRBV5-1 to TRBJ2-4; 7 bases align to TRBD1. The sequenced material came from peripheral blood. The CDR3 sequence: CASSLGGTAQNIQYF. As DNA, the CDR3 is TGCGCCAGCAGCTTGGGTGGGACAGCTCAAAACATTCAGTACTTC.